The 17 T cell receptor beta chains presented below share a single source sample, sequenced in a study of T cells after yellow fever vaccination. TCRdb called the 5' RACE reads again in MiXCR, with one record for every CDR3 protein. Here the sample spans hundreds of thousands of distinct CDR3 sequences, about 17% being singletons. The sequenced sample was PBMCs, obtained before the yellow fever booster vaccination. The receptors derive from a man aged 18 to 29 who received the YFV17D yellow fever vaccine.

CDR3 DNA sequence: TGTGCCAGCAGCTTAGCGTCTTTGGGGGATACGCAGTATTTT. Residues: CASSLASLGDTQYF. The V call is TRBV7-2, the J call TRBJ2-3; D remains ambiguous. The ends were cut back, 0 bases at V and 6 bases at J, with 10 bases in the middle. The CDR3 extends over 14 amino acids. Germline values: CDR1 SGHTA, CDR2 FQGNSA.

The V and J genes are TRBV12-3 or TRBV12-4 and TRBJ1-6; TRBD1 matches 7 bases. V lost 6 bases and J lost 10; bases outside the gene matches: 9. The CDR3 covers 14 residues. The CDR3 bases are TGTGCCAGCAGGCGCCCCCAGGGGGGGTCACCCCTCCACTTT. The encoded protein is CASRRPQGGSPLHF.

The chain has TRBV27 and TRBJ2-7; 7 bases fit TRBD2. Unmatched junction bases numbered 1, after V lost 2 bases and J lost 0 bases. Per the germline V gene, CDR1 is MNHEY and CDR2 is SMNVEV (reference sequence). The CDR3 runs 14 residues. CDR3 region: CASSLREASYEQYF. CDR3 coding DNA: TGTGCCAGCAGTTTACGGGAGGCCTCCTACGAGCAGTACTTC.

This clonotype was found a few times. The CDR3: CSAREAVREAFF. In nucleotides, the CDR3 is TGCAGTGCTAGGGAGGCAGTGCGTGAAGCTTTCTTT. This chain uses TRBV20-1 with TRBJ1-1; D unresolved. V lost 3 bases, J lost 7 bases, and 12 bases lay in between. Germline CDR1 reads DFQATT; CDR2 reads SNEGSKA (reference sequence). This CDR3 spans 12 amino acids.

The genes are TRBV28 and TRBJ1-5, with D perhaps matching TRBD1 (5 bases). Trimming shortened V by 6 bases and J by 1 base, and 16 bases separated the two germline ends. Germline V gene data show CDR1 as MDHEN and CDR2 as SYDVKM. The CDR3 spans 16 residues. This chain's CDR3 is CASRGPGTVSNQPQHF. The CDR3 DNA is TGTGCCAGCAGGGGCCCCGGGACCGTGAGCAATCAGCCCCAGCATTTT.

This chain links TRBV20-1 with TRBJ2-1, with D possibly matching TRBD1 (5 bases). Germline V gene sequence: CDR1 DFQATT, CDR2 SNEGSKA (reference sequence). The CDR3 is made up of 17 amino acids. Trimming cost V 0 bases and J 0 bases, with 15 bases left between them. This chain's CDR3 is CSARDRGGYSSYNEQFF. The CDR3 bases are TGCAGTGCTAGAGATAGGGGCGGTTACAGCTCCTACAATGAGCAGTTCTTC.

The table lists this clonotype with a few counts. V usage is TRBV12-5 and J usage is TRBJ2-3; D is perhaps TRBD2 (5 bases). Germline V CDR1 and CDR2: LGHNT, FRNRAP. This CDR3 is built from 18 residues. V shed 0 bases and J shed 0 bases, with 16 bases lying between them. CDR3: CASGLVEGWVVSTDTQYF. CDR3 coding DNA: TGTGCTAGTGGTTTGGTAGAGGGATGGGTAGTTAGCACAGATACGCAGTATTTT.

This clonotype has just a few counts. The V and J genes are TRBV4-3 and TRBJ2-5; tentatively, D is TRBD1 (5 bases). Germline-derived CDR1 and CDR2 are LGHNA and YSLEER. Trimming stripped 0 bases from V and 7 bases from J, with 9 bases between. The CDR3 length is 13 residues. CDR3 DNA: TGCGCCAGCAGCCAAGACAGGGTTCGGACCCAGTACTTC. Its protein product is CASSQDRVRTQYF.

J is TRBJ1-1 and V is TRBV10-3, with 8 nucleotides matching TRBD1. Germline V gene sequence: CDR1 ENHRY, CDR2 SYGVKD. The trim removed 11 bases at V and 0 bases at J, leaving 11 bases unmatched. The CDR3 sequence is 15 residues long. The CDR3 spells CAGRKDREMNTEAFF. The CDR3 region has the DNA TGTGCCGGGCGAAAGGACAGGGAAATGAACACTGAAGCTTTCTTT.

CDR3 bases: TGCGCCAGCAGCTTGGCTGCGGGGCGTCAAGAGACCCAGTACTTC. Protein product: CASSLAAGRQETQYF. The genes are TRBV5-1 and TRBJ2-5; D is possibly TRBD2 (6 bases). The germline CDR1 and CDR2 sequences are SGHRS and YFSETQ. Trimming removed 0 bases at V and 2 bases at J, with 11 bases between. This CDR3 spans 15 amino acids.

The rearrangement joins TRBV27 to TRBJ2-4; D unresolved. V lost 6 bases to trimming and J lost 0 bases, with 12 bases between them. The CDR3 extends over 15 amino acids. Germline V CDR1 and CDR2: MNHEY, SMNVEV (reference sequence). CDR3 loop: CASSPLPLAKNIQYF. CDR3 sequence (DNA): TGTGCCAGCAGCCCCCTTCCACTAGCCAAAAACATTCAGTACTTC.

CDR3 nucleotides: TGCGCCAGCAGGAGAGGGAGCGGGGACTCCTACAATGAGCAGTTCTTC. Encoded protein: CASRRGSGDSYNEQFF. The rearrangement joins TRBV4-1 to TRBJ2-1, with 7 bases matching TRBD2. V dropped 6 bases and J dropped 0; count of bases not matched to a gene: 8. The CDR3 covers 16 residues. CDR1 is MGHRA, CDR2 YSYEKL, per germline.

This chain's CDR3 is CASSSQTGGTTYEQYF. For the CDR3, the DNA is TGCGCCAGCAGCTCCCAGACAGGGGGTACGACCTACGAGCAGTACTTC. V and J are TRBV5-1 and TRBJ2-7, with TRBD1 matching over 9 bases. The V and J ends lost 3 bases and 2 bases, in that order; junction bases with no gene match: 9. CDR3 size: 16 residues. Germline V gene data show CDR1 as SGHRS and CDR2 as YFSETQ.

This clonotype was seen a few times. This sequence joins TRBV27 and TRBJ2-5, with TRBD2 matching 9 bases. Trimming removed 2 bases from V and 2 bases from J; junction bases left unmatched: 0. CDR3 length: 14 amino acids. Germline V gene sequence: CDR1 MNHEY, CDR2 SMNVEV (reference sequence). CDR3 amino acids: CASSLLAGQETQYF. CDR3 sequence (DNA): TGTGCCAGCAGTTTACTAGCGGGGCAAGAGACCCAGTACTTC.

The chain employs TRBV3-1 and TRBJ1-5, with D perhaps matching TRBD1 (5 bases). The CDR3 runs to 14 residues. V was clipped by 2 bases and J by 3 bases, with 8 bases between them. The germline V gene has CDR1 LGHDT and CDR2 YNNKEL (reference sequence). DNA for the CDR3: TGTGCCAGCAGCCAAAGGGGTTCCAATCAGCCCCAGCATTTT. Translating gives CASSQRGSNQPQHF. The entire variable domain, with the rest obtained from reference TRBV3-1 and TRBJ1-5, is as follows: DTAVSQTPKYLVTQMGNDKSIKCEQNLGHDTMYWYKQDSKKFLKIMFSYNNKELIINETVPNRFSPKSPDKAHLNLHINSLELGDSAVYFCASSQRGSNQPQHFGDGTRLSIL.

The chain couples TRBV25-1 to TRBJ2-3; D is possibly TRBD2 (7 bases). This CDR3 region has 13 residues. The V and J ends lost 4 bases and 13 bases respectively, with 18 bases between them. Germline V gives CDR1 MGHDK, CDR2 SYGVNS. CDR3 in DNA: TGTGCCAGCAGTGCACGGACGGGGGGCAGGGAGTATTTT. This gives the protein CASSARTGGREYF.

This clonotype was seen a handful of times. The DNA of the CDR3 is TGCGCCAGCAGCCGGGAAGGGAGCACTGAAGCTTTCTTT. Its translation: CASSREGSTEAFF. The rearrangement uses TRBV5-1 and TRBJ1-1; no clear D gene. There are 13 residues in the CDR3. Looked up from germline, CDR1 is SGHRS and CDR2 is YFSETQ. The germline V and J ends were trimmed by 4 bases and 4 bases, with 11 bases remaining between them.